These 16 T cell receptor beta chains came from one sample sequenced in a study of naive and memory T cell subsets. As for treatment: skin biopsy from PPD injection site in Mantoux-positive individual. Reverse transcription used DNase-treated unsorted total RNA, aiming for roughly 1 to 1000 ng. Blood and skin TCR RNA was reverse transcribed with alpha and beta constant primers. TCRdb passed the UMI-ligation and nested PCR reads through MiXCR, listing each CDR3 protein once. The data show fewer than 20,000 distinct CDR3 sequences, 8.5% to 10% seen once. The input for sequencing was skin, taken from a tuberculin skin test site. The receptor source for this set is an adult in good health.

This clonotype was detected many times. The rearrangement joins TRBV5-1 to TRBJ2-1; 12 bases align to TRBD1. Losses at the gene ends were 4 bases for V and 9 bases for J; bases not matched to a gene: 8. The CDR3 covers 15 residues. CDR1 is SGHRS, CDR2 YFSETQ, per germline. This chain's CDR3 is CASSDRDRGRVEQFF. CDR3 sequence (DNA): TGCGCCAGCAGCGACCGGGACAGGGGGCGAGTTGAGCAGTTCTTC.

This clonotype showed up many times. The chain uses TRBV29-1 and TRBJ1-2; TRBD1 aligns across 7 bases. The CDR3 consists of 14 residues. CDR1 SQVTM and CDR2 ANQGSEA come from the germline V gene. V was clipped by 6 bases and J by 0 bases; unmatched bases: 7. This CDR3 is CSVATGTANYGYTF. The CDR3 region has the DNA TGCAGCGTAGCCACCGGGACAGCTAACTATGGCTACACCTTC. Together with reference TRBV29-1 and TRBJ1-2, the CDR3 gives the full variable domain: SAVISQKPSRDICQRGTSLTIQCQVDSQVTMMFWYRQQPGQSLTLIATANQGSEATYESGFVIDKFPISRPNLTFSTLTVSNMSPEDSSIYLCSVATGTANYGYTFGSGTRLTVV.

Many counts were recorded for this clonotype. The chain joins TRBV10-3 to TRBJ2-7, with a weak D call TRBD2 (6 bases). The germline CDR1 and CDR2 sequences are ENHRY and SYGVKD. This CDR3 is built from 17 residues. The germline V and J ends were trimmed by 3 bases and 3 bases, with 21 bases remaining between them. CDR3 protein: CAISDPTRRGQNYEQYF. CDR3 coding DNA: TGTGCCATCAGTGACCCCACTAGGAGGGGCCAAAACTACGAGCAGTACTTC.

J is TRBJ2-5 and V is TRBV9, with D perhaps TRBD1 (5 bases). The CDR3 has 14 residues. V was clipped by 0 bases and J by 11 bases, with 17 bases between them. Germline V gives CDR1 SGDLS, CDR2 YYNGEE. In DNA, the CDR3 is TGTGCCAGCAGCGTAGATCCCCAGGGTTATTTTCAGTACTTC. Amino acid sequence: CASSVDPQGYFQYF.

This chain connects TRBV19 to TRBJ1-4; D perhaps matches TRBD1 (5 bases). There are 16 residues in the CDR3. Trimming stripped 8 bases from V and 3 bases from J, with 19 bases between. CDR1 is LNHDA, CDR2 SQIVND, per germline (reference sequence). CDR3 DNA: TGTGCCAGTGGAACTCCCTCGGGGGTACCTAATGAAAAACTGTTTTTT. Its protein product is CASGTPSGVPNEKLFF.

This clonotype showed up just a few times. This chain links TRBV4-3 with TRBJ2-5; D may match TRBD1 or TRBD2 (6 bases each). The CDR3 length is 16 residues. Per the germline V gene, CDR1 is LGHNA and CDR2 is YSLEER. Trimming took 4 bases from V and 4 from J, leaving 19 bases between them. Here the CDR3 reads CASSLLDRTGVETQYF. The CDR3 DNA follows: TGCGCCAGCAGCCTACTCGACAGGACGGGGGTAGAGACCCAGTACTTC.

The sample holds one count of this clonotype. The CDR3 DNA is TGTGCCAGTAGTATGGCAGGGGAGGGTTGGCCCCAGCATTTT. Translated: CASSMAGEGWPQHF. V is TRBV19 and J is TRBJ1-5, with D perhaps matching TRBD1 (6 bases). This CDR3 has 14 residues. Per the germline V gene, CDR1 is LNHDA and CDR2 is SQIVND (reference sequence). Trimming removed 3 bases at V and 9 bases at J, with 15 bases between.

In its sample, this clonotype was seen many times. The genes are TRBV5-1 and TRBJ2-5; possibly TRBD1 for D (6 bases). The length of the CDR3 is 12 residues. The ends were cut back, 6 bases at V and 1 base at J, with 7 bases in the middle. Germline-derived CDR1 and CDR2 are SGHRS and YFSETQ. CDR3 sequence: CASTQGQETQYF. The CDR3 DNA follows: TGCGCCAGCACACAGGGCCAAGAGACCCAGTACTTC.

V is TRBV27 and J is TRBJ2-5; 8 bases line up with TRBD1. Germline CDR1 MNHEY, CDR2 SMNVEV (reference sequence). The ends lost 7 bases at V and 0 bases at J; junction bases unmatched: 4. The length of the CDR3 is 14 residues. The CDR3 region has the DNA TGTGCCAGCAAAGGGACAGGTTACCAAGAGACCCAGTACTTC. Translating it yields CASKGTGYQETQYF.

V gene TRBV20-1 combines with J gene TRBJ1-3; D remains unclear. Germline assignment: CDR1 DFQATT and CDR2 SNEGSKA (reference sequence). CDR3 length: 13 residues. The V end lost 5 bases, the J end lost 0 bases, and 8 bases lay between the germline ends. The DNA for the CDR3 is TGCAGTGCTCGCGGCGGCTCTGGAAACACCATATATTTT. Translating it yields CSARGGSGNTIYF.

This clonotype was seen repeatedly, ten times or more. The gene calls are TRBV5-1 and TRBJ2-7; TRBD2 aligns across 10 bases. Per germline, CDR1 SGHRS and CDR2 YFSETQ. The junction had 10 bases not matched to a gene; V was cut back by 4 bases and J by 6 bases. The CDR3 has 15 residues. The CDR3 DNA reads TGCGCCAGCAGCCCCCAGAGCGGGAGGGCCCGCGAGCAGTACTTC. It codes for CASSPQSGRAREQYF.

This clonotype was found a few times. CDR3 nucleotide sequence: TGCAGTGCTACCCGCCGTTTGGGCACTGAAGCTTTCTTT. Residues: CSATRRLGTEAFF. The chain has TRBV20-1 and TRBJ1-1; no clear D gene. This CDR3 spans 13 amino acids. Deletions cut 4 bases from V and 4 bases from J, with 13 bases between. From germline, CDR1 is DFQATT and CDR2 SNEGSKA (reference sequence).

This clonotype was seen repeatedly, ten times or more. The J gene is TRBJ2-1, the V gene TRBV4-2; 7 bases align to TRBD2. After removal of 4 bases from V and 0 bases from J, the junction contained 3 bases not matched to a gene. CDR3 length: 15 amino acids. CDR1 and CDR2 from the germline V gene are LGHNA and YNFKEQ. For the CDR3, the DNA is TGTGCCAGCAGCCTCCTAGCGGACTCCTACAATGAGCAGTTCTTC. It is translated as CASSLLADSYNEQFF.

This clonotype was counted only a few times. The rearrangement joins TRBV10-2 to TRBJ2-2; possible D gene TRBD2, 7 bases. From germline, CDR1 is WSHSY and CDR2 SAAADI. V lost 3 bases to trimming and J lost 6 bases, with 20 bases between them. This CDR3 has 17 amino acids. The CDR3 DNA reads as TGCGCCAGCAGTGATCGAGGGGGGGCCTCGTATCCCGGGGAGCTGTTTTTT. Translating it yields CASSDRGGASYPGELFF.

This clonotype was picked up a small number of times. J is TRBJ2-1 and V is TRBV6-1; 9 positions agree with TRBD2. From germline, CDR1 is MNHNS and CDR2 SASEGT. V lost 3 bases to trimming and J lost 9 bases; unmatched junction nucleotides: 9. The CDR3 is 15 amino acids. In DNA form, the CDR3 reads TGTGCCAGCAGTGATGCTAGCGGGATGAGTAGTGAGCAGTTCTTC. Its protein product is CASSDASGMSSEQFF.

The sample holds a few counts of this clonotype. This rearrangement joins TRBV28 to TRBJ2-1; D gene ambiguous. The CDR3 is made up of 15 amino acids. Per germline, CDR1 MDHEN and CDR2 SYDVKM. V gave up 5 bases and J gave up 4 bases, with 15 bases separating them. CDR3 coding DNA: TGTGCCAGCAGTCCTACGGGTACCCGATACAATGAGCAGTTCTTC. This codes for CASSPTGTRYNEQFF.